The 21 T cell receptor beta chains below all came from one sample that was sequenced in a study of PD-1 blockade in classical Hodgkin lymphoma. Time point defined: cycle 4 day 1 (C4D1), after less than 7 weeks of nivolumab. Each patient relapsed following autologous stem cell transplantation, and prior brentuximab vedotin exposure differed. After PBMCs were thawed, their CD8+ T cells were isolated by magnetic negative selection. Measured with immunoSEQ multiplex PCR; TCRdb has only the in-frame clones, and not every one. Among roughly 12,000 clones listed, roughly 81% were seen once. The source was CD8+ T cells from blood, collected before the fourth cycle of nivolumab. The receptors derive from a human donor with classical Hodgkin lymphoma. The donor label of this sample is uncertain.

The chain links TRBV28 to TRBJ1-2, with TRBD1 identical over 7 bases. With 2 bases clipped from V and 8 bases from J, the junction kept 11 bases outside the gene matches. The CDR3 totals 15 residues. Germline V gene data show CDR1 as MDHEN and CDR2 as SYDVKM. The CDR3 nucleotides read TGTGCCAGCAGTTTAGAACCTTCAGGGGGTTGGGGCTACACCTTC. Translated, it gives CASSLEPSGGWGYTF.

The chain carries TRBV7-6 and TRBJ1-1; D gene ambiguous. CDR3 length equals 12 residues. Germline lookup yields CDR1 SGHVS and CDR2 FNYEAQ. The V end was cut by 5 bases, the J end by 7 bases, with 11 bases between. CDR3: CASSHAGGEAFF. The DNA for the CDR3 is TGTGCCAGCAGCCACGCGGGCGGTGAAGCTTTCTTT.

This chain connects TRBV5-7 to TRBJ2-7; 9 bases agree with TRBD2. TRBV5-7 is known as an ORF, though its function is uncertain. V lost 0 bases to trimming and J lost 6 bases; unmatched junction nucleotides: 4. CDR3 length equals 14 residues. CDR3 sequence reads: CASSLGDSGSEQYF. The CDR3 region has the DNA TGTGCCAGCAGCTTGGGCGATAGCGGGAGCGAGCAGTACTTC.

The chain recombines TRBV29-1 with TRBJ1-1, with TRBD1 identical over 10 bases. The junction had 8 bases not matched to a gene; V was cut back by 7 bases and J by 0 bases. This CDR3 is built from 15 residues. Germline CDR1 SQVTM, CDR2 ANQGSEA. The CDR3 DNA follows: TGCAGCGCCTCCGGGACAGGGGAATTGAACACTGAAGCTTTCTTT. It specifies CSASGTGELNTEAFF. The full variable domain, completed using reference TRBV29-1 and TRBJ1-1, is SAVISQKPSRDICQRGTSLTIQCQVDSQVTMMFWYRQQPGQSLTLIATANQGSEATYESGFVIDKFPISRPNLTFSTLTVSNMSPEDSSIYLCSASGTGELNTEAFFGQGTRLTVV.

The chain has TRBV5-4 and TRBJ1-5; D gene unclear. V lost 1 base and J lost 4, with 9 bases in between. The V gene's germline CDR1 is SGHNT and CDR2 YYREEE (reference sequence). This CDR3 has 14 amino acids. CDR3: CASSLSEVNQPQHF. DNA of the CDR3: TGTGCCAGCAGCTTGTCGGAGGTTAATCAGCCCCAGCATTTT. The variable domain in full, completed from reference TRBV5-4 and TRBJ1-5, reads ETGVTQSPTHLIKTRGQQVTLRCSSQSGHNTVSWYQQALGQGPQFIFQYYREEENGRGNFPPRFSGLQFPNYSSELNVNALELDDSALYLCASSLSEVNQPQHFGDGTRLSIL.

This clone was detected only once. The gene calls are TRBV5-6 and TRBJ2-7, with 7 positions matching TRBD1. V dropped 1 base and J dropped 3; count of bases not matched to a gene: 7. The CDR3 sequence is 15 residues long. Germline assignment: CDR1 SGHDT and CDR2 YYEEEE. The chain's CDR3 is CASSLLTGINYEQYF. CDR3 DNA sequence: TGTGCCAGCAGCTTGTTGACAGGGATTAACTACGAGCAGTACTTC.

The gene calls are TRBV7-2 and TRBJ2-3; no clear D gene. Germline CDR1 reads SGHTA; CDR2 reads FQGNSA. Trimming took 7 bases from V and 0 from J, leaving 17 bases between them. This CDR3 is built from 16 residues. CDR3 sequence (DNA): TGTGCCAGCACCCTAGGAATCCGGGTGAGCACAGATACGCAGTATTTT. It codes for CASTLGIRVSTDTQYF.

The chain uses TRBV2 and TRBJ2-7; no clear D. The CDR3 has 14 amino acids. V lost 10 bases, J lost 2 bases, and 18 bases lay in between. Germline V gene sequence: CDR1 SNHLY, CDR2 FYNNEI. This chain's CDR3 is CATASFILAYEQYF. The CDR3 coding sequence is TGTGCCACCGCTAGTTTTATCTTGGCCTACGAGCAGTACTTC.

The rearrangement links TRBV4-3 to TRBJ2-5, with D possibly being TRBD1 or TRBD2 (5 bases each). The germline V gene encodes CDR1 LGHNA and CDR2 YSLEER. Trimming removed 3 bases from V and 5 bases from J, with 13 bases in between. The CDR3 has 14 residues. DNA of the CDR3: TGCGCCAGCAGCCAGTTCTTCGAGGGGGAGACCCAGTACTTC. Translation gives CASSQFFEGETQYF.

With respect to this clone: Additional DNA sequences in this sample encode the identical CDR3. The genes are TRBV6-5 and TRBJ1-1; 7 nucleotides align to TRBD1. The germline V gene has CDR1 MNHEY and CDR2 SVGAGI. Trimming at V came to 4 bases and at J to 1 base, leaving 6 bases not matched to a gene. This CDR3 comprises 15 residues. CDR3 nucleotides: TGTGCCAGCAGTTCTCCCGGGACAGAGAACACTGAAGCTTTCTTT. This sequence encodes CASSSPGTENTEAFF.

The chain uses TRBV19 and TRBJ2-7, with D perhaps matching TRBD1 (6 bases). Germline values: CDR1 LNHDA, CDR2 SQIVND (reference sequence). The CDR3 totals 14 residues. Trimming removed 6 bases at V and 6 bases at J, with 18 bases between. The CDR3 DNA reads as TGTGCCAGTAGCTCGCCGACAGGATCGGGCGAGCAGTACTTC. As protein: CASSSPTGSGEQYF.

The chain recombines TRBV6-5 with TRBJ1-1; D remains ambiguous. Looked up from germline, CDR1 is MNHEY and CDR2 is SVGAGI. V was shortened by 3 bases and J by 3 bases, with 8 bases between the two germline ends. The CDR3 has 13 amino acids. CDR3 bases: TGTGCCAGCAGTTATCAGGTGGACACTGAAGCTTTCTTT. The encoded protein is CASSYQVDTEAFF.

This chain joins TRBV27 and TRBJ1-2; TRBD1 agrees at 9 bases. The CDR3 has 15 amino acids. V lost 7 bases, J lost 6 bases, and 12 bases stayed unmatched. Germline V lookup: CDR1 MNHEY, CDR2 SMNVEV (reference sequence). DNA for the CDR3: TGTGCCAGCACCCTTAATAACAGGGGGCTGCATGGCTACACCTTC. Its protein is CASTLNNRGLHGYTF.

The chain is built from TRBV6-5 and TRBJ1-1; D remains ambiguous. Germline V gene sequence: CDR1 MNHEY, CDR2 SVGAGI. The CDR3 sequence is 15 residues long. V shed 2 bases and J shed 3 bases, with 13 bases lying between them. The CDR3 nucleotides are TGTGCCAGCAGTTACAGTCAGGCGGGGTACACTGAAGCTTTCTTT. This encodes CASSYSQAGYTEAFF.

The chain joins TRBV14 to TRBJ2-1; tentative D call: TRBD1 (6 bases). The germline V gene has CDR1 SGHDN and CDR2 FVKESK. Trimming pared 0 bases from V and 8 bases from J, leaving 26 bases between. The length of the CDR3 is 19 residues. Here the CDR3 reads CASSQDIADIWVPGDEQFF. DNA for the CDR3: TGTGCCAGCAGCCAAGATATTGCGGATATCTGGGTCCCAGGGGATGAGCAGTTCTTC.

The chain recombines TRBV4-1 with TRBJ1-5; weak D call: TRBD1 (5 bases). In germline, CDR1 is MGHRA, CDR2 YSYEKL. The CDR3 totals 18 residues. V was cut by 0 bases and J by 4 bases, with 19 bases left in between. In DNA, the CDR3 is TGCGCCAGCAGCCAAGATGGGCAGGGAGTGGGCCTAAATCAGCCCCAGCATTTT. Amino acids: CASSQDGQGVGLNQPQHF.

J is TRBJ2-1 and V is TRBV18, with D unclear. The V gene lost 0 bases and the J gene lost 1 base, with 10 bases spanning the gap. The CDR3 has 16 amino acids. Germline CDR1 is KGHSH and CDR2 is LQKENI. The CDR3 DNA reads as TGTGCCAGCTCACCACCAACTTCTACTTCCTACAATGAGCAGTTCTTC. Translating gives CASSPPTSTSYNEQFF.

The gene calls are TRBV6-5 and TRBJ2-3; possibly TRBD2 for D (6 bases). Between the trimmed V and J ends, which lost 5 bases and 2 bases, there was a span of 11 bases. This CDR3 is built from 14 residues. Germline V lookup: CDR1 MNHEY, CDR2 SVGAGI. CDR3 in amino acids: CASSGGFSTDTQYF. The DNA for the CDR3 is TGTGCCAGCAGTGGAGGGTTCTCCACAGATACGCAGTATTTT.

This clone has a single count. The chain links TRBV7-9 to TRBJ2-7, with TRBD2 identical over 13 bases. J gave up 2 bases and V 5 bases, and 15 bases lay outside the gene matches. The CDR3 consists of 19 residues. CDR1 is SEHNR and CDR2 is FQNEAQ in the germline V gene (reference sequence). CDR3 protein: CASSPKAGTSGTFPYEQYF. CDR3 bases: TGTGCCAGCAGCCCGAAAGCAGGGACTAGCGGGACATTCCCCTACGAGCAGTACTTC.

V usage is TRBV29-1 and J usage is TRBJ2-5; 14 bases map to TRBD2. CDR1 SQVTM and CDR2 ANQGSEA come from the germline V gene. The CDR3 extends over 18 amino acids. With 1 base clipped from V and 1 base from J, the junction kept 8 bases outside the gene matches. CDR3 in amino acids: CSVEGTETSGRAQETQYF. CDR3 nucleotides: TGCAGCGTTGAAGGAACCGAGACTAGCGGGAGGGCCCAAGAGACCCAGTACTTC.

This clone was detected once. This chain links TRBV5-1 with TRBJ1-2; D perhaps matches TRBD1 (5 bases). Per the germline V gene, CDR1 is SGHRS and CDR2 is YFSETQ. CDR3 size: 14 residues. V shed 4 bases and J shed 2 bases, with 12 bases lying between them. In nucleotides, the CDR3 is TGCGCCAGCAGCGGGGGGGACTACAACTATGGCTACACCTTC. It translates to CASSGGDYNYGYTF.